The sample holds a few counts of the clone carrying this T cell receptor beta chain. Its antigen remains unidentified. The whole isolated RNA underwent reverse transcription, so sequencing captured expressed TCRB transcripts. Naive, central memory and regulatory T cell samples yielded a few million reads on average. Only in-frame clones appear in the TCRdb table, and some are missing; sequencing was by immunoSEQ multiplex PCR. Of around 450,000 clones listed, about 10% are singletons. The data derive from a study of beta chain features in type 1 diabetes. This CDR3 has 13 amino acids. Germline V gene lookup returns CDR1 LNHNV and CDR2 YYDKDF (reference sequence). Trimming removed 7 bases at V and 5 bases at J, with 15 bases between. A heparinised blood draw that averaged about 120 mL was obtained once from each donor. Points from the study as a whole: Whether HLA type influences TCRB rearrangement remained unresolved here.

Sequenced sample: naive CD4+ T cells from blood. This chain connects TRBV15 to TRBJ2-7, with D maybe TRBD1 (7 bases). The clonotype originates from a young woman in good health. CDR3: CATTPGGFDEQYF. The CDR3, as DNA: TGTGCCACCACTCCAGGGGGGTTTGACGAGCAGTACTTC.